What follows are 14 T cell receptor beta chains derived from one specimen sequenced in a study of memory CD4+ T cells and cytomegalovirus serostatus. The sort gate was single viable CD3+CD4+CD8-CD45RO+ cells for memory CD4+ T cells. Some clones are missing from TCRdb's copy, which holds only in-frame ones; the method was immunoSEQ multiplex PCR. The table shows 60,000 to 75,000 clones, with around 81% occurring only once. Sequencing was performed on memory CD4+ T cells from blood. Receptors originate from an adult in good health and CMV-seronegative. Some clones in this sample may be carry-over from other donors' samples.

About this clone itself: At one end, the junction sequence differs from germline, possibly due to a read error. The rearrangement uses TRBV30 and TRBJ1-2; D ambiguous. CDR1 and CDR2 (germline): GTSNPN, SVGIG (reference sequence). The CDR3 totals 11 residues. The CDR3 loop reads CVWGTNYGYTF. CDR3 nucleotide sequence: TGTGTCTGGGGAACTAACTATGGCTACACCTTC. The variable domain in full, with the rest retrieved from reference TRBV30 and TRBJ1-2, is SQTIHQWPATLVQPVGSPLSLECTVEGTSNPNLYWYRQAAGRGLQLLFYSVGIGQISSEVPQNLSASRPQDRQFILSSKKLLLSDSGFYLCVWGTNYGYTFGSGTRLTVV.

V gene TRBV5-4 combines with J gene TRBJ2-4, with a possible D match to TRBD2 (6 bases). Trimming removed 4 bases from V and 0 bases from J, with 8 bases in between. The CDR3 extends over 14 amino acids. CDR1 is SGHNT, CDR2 YYREEE, per germline (reference sequence). For the CDR3, the DNA is TGTGCCAGCAGCACGGGACTAGCCAAAAACATTCAGTACTTC. Protein sequence: CASSTGLAKNIQYF.

The rearrangement links TRBV2 to TRBJ1-4; TRBD1 matches 7 bases. The CDR3 is 15 residues long. The V segment lost 6 bases and the J segment 7 bases; nucleotides outside the gene matches: 11. Germline CDR1 SNHLY, CDR2 FYNNEI. This chain's CDR3 is CASRADRTWIEKLFF. The CDR3, as DNA: TGTGCCAGCAGGGCGGACAGGACCTGGATTGAAAAACTGTTTTTT.

The CDR3 DNA follows: TGTGCCAGCAGTGACGGTGACTGGGTACAACTTCAAGAGACCCAGTACTTC. It is translated as CASSDGDWVQLQETQYF. J is TRBJ2-5 and V is TRBV6-4, with D unresolved. Trimming removed 2 bases from V and 2 bases from J, with 18 bases in between. This CDR3 region has 17 residues. Germline V gene lookup returns CDR1 MRHNA and CDR2 SNTAGT.

This chain joins TRBV30 and TRBJ1-6; 7 bases agree with TRBD1. Germline CDR1 reads GTSNPN; CDR2 reads SVGIG (reference sequence). The CDR3 totals 14 residues. V shed 4 bases, J shed 7 bases, and the junction held 7 bases outside the gene matches. CDR3: CAWTRDSNNSPLHF. CDR3 DNA sequence: TGTGCCTGGACCCGGGACAGTAACAATTCACCCCTCCACTTT.

The count of this clone is one. The V call is TRBV30, the J call TRBJ1-6; perhaps TRBD1 as D (6 bases). The CDR3 contains 15 residues. CDR1 and CDR2 from the germline V gene are GTSNPN and SVGIG (reference sequence). Trimming left V 3 bases short and J 8 bases short, with 17 bases between. CDR3 bases: TGTGCCTGGAGACCACAGGGTAGGGTAGATTCACCCCTCCACTTT. Its translation: CAWRPQGRVDSPLHF. Combining the CDR3 with reference TRBV30 and TRBJ1-6 gives the whole variable domain SQTIHQWPATLVQPVGSPLSLECTVEGTSNPNLYWYRQAAGRGLQLLFYSVGIGQISSEVPQNLSASRPQDRQFILSSKKLLLSDSGFYLCAWRPQGRVDSPLHFGNGTRLTVT.

Written as DNA, the CDR3 is TGCGCCAGCAGCCAGCTCAGGAGCTCTGGAAACACCATATATTTT. It codes for CASSQLRSSGNTIYF. The chain couples TRBV4-3 to TRBJ1-3; no firm D call. Per germline, CDR1 LGHNA and CDR2 YSLEER. CDR3 length: 15 residues. V was clipped by 3 bases and J by 0 bases, with 9 bases between them.

The genes are TRBV7-2 and TRBJ2-5; D gene ambiguous. The V gene's germline CDR1 is SGHTA and CDR2 FQGNSA. This CDR3 spans 12 amino acids. Trimming pared 2 bases from V and 3 bases from J, leaving 4 bases between. CDR3 sequence: CASSLWEETQYF. CDR3 DNA sequence: TGTGCCAGCAGCTTATGGGAAGAGACCCAGTACTTC.

This clone has a handful of counts. The chain employs TRBV7-2 and TRBJ1-1, with D perhaps TRBD1 (5 bases). Trimming removed 2 bases from V and 4 bases from J, with 8 bases in between. The CDR3 runs to 13 residues. Germline CDR1 SGHTA, CDR2 FQGNSA. CDR3 region: CASSLKGTTEAFF. CDR3 coding DNA: TGTGCCAGCAGCTTAAAAGGGACCACTGAAGCTTTCTTT.

This clone was found once. V and J are TRBV19 and TRBJ2-6; no reliable D call. The CDR3 consists of 15 residues. Per germline, CDR1 LNHDA and CDR2 SQIVND (reference sequence). Trimming took off 3 bases at V and 2 bases at J, with 8 bases between the two ends. DNA of the CDR3: TGTGCCAGTAGTATTGACCAGGCTGGGGCCAACGTCCTGACTTTC. This translates into CASSIDQAGANVLTF.

V is TRBV6-1 and J is TRBJ1-1; D remains unclear. Per the germline V gene, CDR1 is MNHNS and CDR2 is SASEGT. Trimming cost V 0 bases and J 1 base, with 12 bases left between them. The CDR3 runs 16 residues. The CDR3 reads CASSEAWRTANTEAFF. The CDR3 nucleotides are TGTGCCAGCAGTGAAGCTTGGAGGACCGCGAACACTGAAGCTTTCTTT.

The genes are TRBV13 and TRBJ1-2, with TRBD1 matching over 7 bases. The CDR3 runs 14 residues. CDR1 PRHDT and CDR2 FYEKMQ come from the germline V gene (reference sequence). V lost 0 bases and J lost 7; bases outside the gene matches: 5. CDR3 protein: CASSLGTGIRGYTF. The CDR3 DNA sequence: TGTGCCAGCAGCTTAGGGACAGGGATTCGTGGCTACACCTTC.

The CDR3 DNA reads as TGCGCCAGCAAAGGTTCCAAAAACATTCAGTACTTC. Its translation: CASKGSKNIQYF. The chain joins TRBV5-1 to TRBJ2-4; no definite D call. The germline V gene encodes CDR1 SGHRS and CDR2 YFSETQ. V was clipped by 6 bases and J by 2 bases, with 6 bases between them. The CDR3 covers 12 residues. The full variable domain, in which reference TRBV5-1 and TRBJ2-4 provide the parts outside the CDR3, is KAGVTQTPRYLIKTRGQQVTLSCSPISGHRSVSWYQQTPGQGLQFLFEYFSETQRNKGNFPGRFSGRQFSNSRSEMNVSTLELGDSALYLCASKGSKNIQYFGAGTRLSVL.

The CDR3 DNA reads TGCGCCAGCAGTGAAGCGGGGATGGAACAGCCCCAGCATTTT. This translates into CASSEAGMEQPQHF. This sequence joins TRBV10-1 and TRBJ1-5; D ambiguous. Germline V gene lookup returns CDR1 WNHNN and CDR2 SYGVQD (reference sequence). With 3 bases removed from V and 7 bases from J, the gap between germline ends came to 13 bases. CDR3 length: 14 amino acids.